This T cell receptor (beta chain) is drawn from a study of blood T cell repertoires in COVID-19. The CDR3 is 13 amino acids. Germline CDR1 reads SGHRS; CDR2 reads YFSETQ. Losses at the gene ends were 5 bases for V and 8 bases for J; bases not matched to a gene: 5. TCRdb's copy holds only in-frame clones and misses some; the assay was immunoSEQ multiplex PCR. The table lists more than 200,000 clones, roughly 88% of them singletons, with more than 1.2% in the top ten. The V gene is TRBV5-1, the J gene TRBJ1-4; TRBD1 matches 8 bases. This TCR came from a woman in her forties who had recovered from COVID-19. What was sequenced was peripheral blood. This chain's CDR3 is CASREQGDEKLFF. DNA for the CDR3: TGCGCCAGCAGGGAACAGGGGGACGAAAAACTGTTTTTT.